The clone carrying this TCR beta chain occurred once. Between the trimmed V and J ends, which lost 1 base and 0 bases, there was a span of 11 bases. Germline-derived CDR1 and CDR2 are MNHNS and SASEGT. The CDR3 length is 16 residues. Method: immunoSEQ multiplex PCR; TCRdb's copy keeps in-frame clones and lacks some. The repertoire consists of approximately 93,000 clones, with approximately 90% occurring once and the leading ten covering around 2%. This entry comes from a study of T cell changes during pregnancy in multiple sclerosis. This sample comprised peripheral blood, obtained in the first trimester of pregnancy. This clonotype was sampled from a female donor in good health, enrolled as a control in a pregnancy study. V gene TRBV6-1 combines with J gene TRBJ2-3; D call uncertain. The CDR3 region is CASSEVWQASTDTQYF. The DNA for the CDR3 is TGTGCCAGCAGTGAAGTCTGGCAGGCTAGCACAGATACGCAGTATTTT.